This TCR beta chain was identified in a study of regulatory T cells in long-lasting Graves disease. In the study overall: Prior antithyroid drug treatment in newly diagnosed Graves' patients lasted under 3 months.

This clonotype has at least ten counts. Antigen specificity is unknown. This CDR3 has 11 amino acids. With 5 bases removed from V and 3 bases from J, the gap between germline ends came to 7 bases. In germline, CDR1 is SQVTM, CDR2 ANQGSEA. Whole-study findings and limits: With some 2,700 shared public clonotypes, persistent patients exceeded new patients, who shared about a thousand. TRBV28, TRBJ1-2 and TRBJ2-5 were favored in persistent disease. Less diverse TCR repertoires were seen in persistent Graves' patients than in newly diagnosed ones.

Sequencing libraries for TCR beta were prepared with iRepertoire HTBI primers and Arm-PCR of CDR3 regions. TCRdb independently ran MiXCR on the multiplex PCR reads; one entry per CDR3 protein. The data contain around 250,000 distinct CDR3 sequences, around 19% of them singletons. The time point denotes: newly diagnosed GD, antithyroid drugs for less than 3 months. Making the TCR library involved RNA that had been extracted from PBMCs. Sequenced here: peripheral blood mononuclear cells (PBMCs), sampled at new diagnosis, from a patient treated with antithyroid drugs. The chain joins TRBV29-1 to TRBJ1-1; no reliable D call. This TCR was recovered from a female donor with Graves disease. The CDR3 is CSVFQDTEAFF. In DNA form, the CDR3 reads TGCAGCGTTTTCCAGGACACTGAAGCTTTCTTT.